This record looks at one T cell receptor (beta chain) sequence and its context. This entry is derived from a study of blood T cell repertoires in COVID-19. Study overall: Both acute and convalescent COVID-19 samples were obtained from the United States, Italy and Spain. From T cells, B-cell-depleted T cells, or PBMCs came the material, which was cDNA or gDNA.

Trimming took 6 bases from V and 1 from J, leaving 13 bases between them. The CDR3 covers 15 residues. Germline values: CDR1 MNHNY, CDR2 SVGAGI (reference sequence). Authors' data handling: Reference gene primer amplification in the assay estimated nucleated cell counts. Repertoires were generated with immunoSEQ multiplex PCR, while TCRdb's copy carries only in-frame clones and drops some. That table gives V, J and clone size, and the DNA gave D and trimming. The profile shows 390,000 or so clones, more than 70% of them singletons. Seattle-derived patients entered the study during active infection and were followed longitudinally.

The chain recombines TRBV6-6 with TRBJ1-5; D is perhaps TRBD1 (6 bases). Sequences were obtained from peripheral blood. The TCR comes from a woman aged 25 to 45 with COVID-19, enrolled during active disease. The CDR3 bases are TGTGCCAGCAGACCACAGGGACGCAGCAATCAGCCCCAGCATTTT. Translating it yields CASRPQGRSNQPQHF.